This entry is about one TCR beta chain. Trimming removed 1 base from V and 8 bases from J; junction bases left unmatched: 5. The CDR3 totals 14 residues. Germline V gene sequence: CDR1 LNHNV, CDR2 YYDKDF (reference sequence). Original analysis: Amplification from reference gene primers served as the basis for estimated nucleated cell counts. Assay used: immunoSEQ multiplex PCR; TCRdb lists only in-frame clones, some missing. V and J calls and clone size are copied from that table; D and trimming were computed from the DNA. The sample shows about 140,000 clones, about 80% of them seen only once. The data belong to a study of blood T cell repertoires in COVID-19. In the study overall: Nucleic acid was either cDNA or gDNA, and it came from T cells, B-cell-depleted T cells, or PBMCs.

The sample taken for sequencing was peripheral blood. This chain joins TRBV15 and TRBJ1-1; 9 nucleotides line up with TRBD1. The receptor was isolated from a human donor in a cohort sampled during active COVID-19. CDR3 nucleotide sequence: TGTGCCACCAGCAGAGGGGGACAGGGAGTCGAAGCTTTCTTT. Protein: CATSRGGQGVEAFF.